Below are 12 T cell receptor beta chains sequenced from a single sample in a study of blood T cell repertoires in COVID-19. Generated by immunoSEQ multiplex PCR, the TCRdb table keeps only in-frame clones and is missing some. Of 110,000 or so clones listed, roughly 85% were seen once; the top ten hold about 2.2%. The sequencing sample was made of peripheral blood. The origin of the receptors is a human donor in a cohort sampled during active COVID-19.

The chain uses TRBV5-1 and TRBJ2-3, with 8 bases that match TRBD1. With 1 base clipped from V and 4 bases from J, the junction kept 5 bases outside the gene matches. The CDR3 totals 15 residues. The V gene's germline CDR1 is SGHRS and CDR2 YFSETQ. CDR3 residues: CASSLLQGAADTQYF. The DNA of the CDR3 is TGCGCCAGCAGCTTGCTGCAGGGGGCAGCAGATACGCAGTATTTT.

The chain recombines TRBV2 with TRBJ1-4; no clear D gene. V shed 6 bases and J shed 7 bases, with 9 bases lying between them. Germline loops: CDR1 SNHLY, CDR2 FYNNEI. The CDR3 contains 12 residues. This CDR3 reads CASRDDFEKLFF. The CDR3 DNA is TGTGCCAGCAGAGACGACTTTGAAAAACTGTTTTTT.

This chain joins TRBV6-5 and TRBJ1-6, with 7 bases lining up with TRBD1. CDR1 and CDR2 (germline): MNHEY, SVGAGI. The junction had 5 bases not matched to a gene; V was cut back by 3 bases and J by 6 bases. The CDR3 is made up of 15 amino acids. The CDR3 sequence: CASSYKGAGNSPLHF. CDR3 DNA sequence: TGTGCCAGCAGTTATAAGGGGGCTGGTAATTCACCCCTCCACTTT.

This chain uses TRBV6-5 with TRBJ1-2; 7 bases line up with TRBD1. Germline V CDR1 and CDR2: MNHEY, SVGAGI. Trimming cost V 0 bases and J 4 bases; bases outside gene matches: 2. CDR3 length equals 14 residues. The CDR3 DNA reads TGTGCCAGCAGTTACTCGCACAGGGGCTATGGCTACACCTTC. The encoded protein is CASSYSHRGYGYTF.

V and J are TRBV5-1 and TRBJ1-1, with D tentatively TRBD1 (5 bases). The CDR3 runs to 14 residues. Germline lookup yields CDR1 SGHRS and CDR2 YFSETQ. Trimming left V 0 bases short and J 3 bases short, with 9 bases between. The CDR3 here is CASSLAGDDTEAFF. The CDR3 DNA reads as TGCGCCAGCAGCTTGGCGGGGGATGACACTGAAGCTTTCTTT.

This chain uses TRBV2 with TRBJ1-2, with D possibly TRBD1 on 5 matching bases. The CDR3 length is 14 residues. The germline CDR1 and CDR2 sequences are SNHLY and FYNNEI. Trimming removed 8 bases at V and 1 base at J, with 14 bases between. For the CDR3, the DNA is TGTGCCAGCCCCTTCGACAGAAATAACTATGGCTACACCTTC. This sequence encodes CASPFDRNNYGYTF.

This clone was observed once. The chain employs TRBV6-5 and TRBJ1-2; D possibly corresponds to TRBD1 (5 bases). The germline V gene has CDR1 MNHEY and CDR2 SVGAGI. This CDR3 is built from 15 residues. Trimming stripped 7 bases from V and 3 bases from J, with 18 bases between. The CDR3 loop is CASKVRTPTDYGYTF. Written as DNA, the CDR3 is TGTGCCAGCAAGGTGAGGACACCGACGGACTATGGCTACACCTTC.

The chain has TRBV18 and TRBJ2-1; D is undetermined. The CDR3 contains 13 residues. Trimming removed 3 bases at V and 3 bases at J, with 6 bases between. Germline lookup yields CDR1 KGHSH and CDR2 LQKENI. The CDR3 is CASSPGNYNEQFF. The CDR3 DNA sequence: TGTGCCAGCTCACCGGGCAACTACAATGAGCAGTTCTTC. Full variable domain (outside the CDR3, taken from reference TRBV18 and TRBJ2-1): NAGVMQNPRHLVRRRGQEARLRCSPMKGHSHVYWYRQLPEEGLKFMVYLQKENIIDESGMPKERFSAEFPKEGPSILRIQQVVRGDSAAYFCASSPGNYNEQFFGPGTRLTVL.

The rearrangement links TRBV11-2 to TRBJ2-2, with D possibly being TRBD2 (7 bases). Deletions cut 5 bases from V and 4 bases from J, with 17 bases between. Germline CDR1 reads SGHAT; CDR2 reads FQNNGV. This CDR3 has 16 amino acids. The CDR3 region is CASSPQAGASTGELFF. The CDR3 DNA is TGTGCCAGCAGCCCCCAGGCGGGGGCCTCCACCGGGGAGCTGTTTTTT. Based on the CDR3 plus reference TRBV11-2 and TRBJ2-2, the full variable domain is EAGVAQSPRYKIIEKRQSVAFWCNPISGHATLYWYQQILGQGPKLLIQFQNNGVVDDSQLPKDRFSAERLKGVDSTLKIQPAKLEDSAVYLCASSPQAGASTGELFFGEGSRLTVL.

The chain combines TRBV6-4 with TRBJ1-4; 8 bases map to TRBD1. V lost 10 bases to trimming and J lost 0 bases; unmatched junction nucleotides: 19. CDR1 MRHNA and CDR2 SNTAGT come from the germline V gene. This CDR3 is built from 19 residues. This CDR3 is CATKHSGTGGGATNEKLFF. The CDR3 DNA sequence: TGTGCCACCAAGCACTCAGGGACAGGTGGTGGGGCAACTAATGAAAAACTGTTTTTT.

The CDR3 spells CASSQAPLDTVYF. In DNA form, the CDR3 reads TGTGCCAGCAGCCAAGCCCCACTAGATACAGTTTATTTT. The genes are TRBV3-1 (or the pseudogene TRBV3-2) and TRBJ2-3; the D gene is possibly TRBD2 (5 bases). Germline V lookup: CDR1 LGHDT, CDR2 YNNKEL (reference sequence). The V end was cut by 1 base, the J end by 15 bases, with 17 bases between. The CDR3 spans 13 residues.

This chain uses TRBV6-2 or TRBV6-3 with TRBJ2-7; D is perhaps TRBD2 (6 bases). Germline values: CDR1 MNHEY, CDR2 SVGEGT. V lost 5 bases and J 4 bases, leaving 9 bases between the germline ends. The CDR3 has 12 residues. The CDR3 reads CASSPTSYEQYF. CDR3 in DNA: TGTGCCAGCAGTCCGACTAGTTACGAGCAGTACTTC.